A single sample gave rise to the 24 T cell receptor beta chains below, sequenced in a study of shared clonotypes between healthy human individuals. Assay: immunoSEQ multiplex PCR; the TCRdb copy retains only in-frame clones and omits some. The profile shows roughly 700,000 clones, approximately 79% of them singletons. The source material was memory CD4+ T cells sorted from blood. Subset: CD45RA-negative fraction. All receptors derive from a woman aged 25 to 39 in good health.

CDR3 sequence (DNA): TGTGCCAGCAGCCCACCGGGGACAGGGGTTTTAGGGGCCTACAATGAGCAGTTCTTC. Protein: CASSPPGTGVLGAYNEQFF. The chain carries TRBV28 and TRBJ2-1; TRBD1 matches at 10 bases. The germline V gene has CDR1 MDHEN and CDR2 SYDVKM. V was clipped by 6 bases and J by 2 bases; unmatched bases: 16. The CDR3 totals 19 residues.

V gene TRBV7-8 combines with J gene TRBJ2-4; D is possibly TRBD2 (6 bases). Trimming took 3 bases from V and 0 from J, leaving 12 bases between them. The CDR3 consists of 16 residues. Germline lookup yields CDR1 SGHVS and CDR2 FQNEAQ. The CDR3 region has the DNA TGTGCCAGCAGCTTCAAGGAGGGACTAGCCAAAAACATTCAGTACTTC. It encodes CASSFKEGLAKNIQYF.

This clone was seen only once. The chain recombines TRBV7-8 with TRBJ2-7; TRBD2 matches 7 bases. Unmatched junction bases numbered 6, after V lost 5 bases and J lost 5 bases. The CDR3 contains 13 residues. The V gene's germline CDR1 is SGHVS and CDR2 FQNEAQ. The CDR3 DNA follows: TGTGCCAGCAGCCCAGCAGGGAGGGACGAGCAGTACTTC. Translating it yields CASSPAGRDEQYF.

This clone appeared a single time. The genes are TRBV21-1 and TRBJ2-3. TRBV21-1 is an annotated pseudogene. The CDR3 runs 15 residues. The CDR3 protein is CASSKAGTTCTWQYF. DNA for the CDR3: TGTGCCAGCAGCAAAGCAGGGACGACTTGTACGTGGCAGTATTTT.

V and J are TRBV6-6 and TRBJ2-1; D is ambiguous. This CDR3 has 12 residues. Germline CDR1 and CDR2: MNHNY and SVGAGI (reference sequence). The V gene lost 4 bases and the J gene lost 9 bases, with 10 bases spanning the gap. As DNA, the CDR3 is TGTGCCAGCAGTTTCAACTACGCTGAGCAGTTCTTC. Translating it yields CASSFNYAEQFF.

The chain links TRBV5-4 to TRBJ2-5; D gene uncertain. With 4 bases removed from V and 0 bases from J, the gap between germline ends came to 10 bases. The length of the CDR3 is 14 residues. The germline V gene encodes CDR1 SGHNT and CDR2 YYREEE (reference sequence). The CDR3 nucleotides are TGTGCCAGCAGCCTCGGGTCTTACCAAGAGACCCAGTACTTC. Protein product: CASSLGSYQETQYF.

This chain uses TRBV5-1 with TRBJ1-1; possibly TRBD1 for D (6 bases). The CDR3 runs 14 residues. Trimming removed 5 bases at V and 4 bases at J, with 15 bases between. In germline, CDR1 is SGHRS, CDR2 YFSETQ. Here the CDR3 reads CASSWGAERTEAFF. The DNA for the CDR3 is TGCGCCAGCAGTTGGGGGGCCGAGCGCACTGAAGCTTTCTTT.

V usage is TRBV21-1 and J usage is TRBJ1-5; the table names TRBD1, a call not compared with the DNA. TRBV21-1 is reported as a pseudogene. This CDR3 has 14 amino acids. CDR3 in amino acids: CASSGDRGNQPQHF. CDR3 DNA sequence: TGTGCCAGCAGCGGTGACAGGGGCAATCAGCCCCAGCATTTT.

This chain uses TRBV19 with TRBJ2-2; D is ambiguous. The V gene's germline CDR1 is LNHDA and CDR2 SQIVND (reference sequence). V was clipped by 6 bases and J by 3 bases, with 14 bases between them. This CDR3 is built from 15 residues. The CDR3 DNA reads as TGTGCCAGTAGCAGAGGTCAGGCCTACACCGGGGAGCTGTTTTTT. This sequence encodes CASSRGQAYTGELFF.

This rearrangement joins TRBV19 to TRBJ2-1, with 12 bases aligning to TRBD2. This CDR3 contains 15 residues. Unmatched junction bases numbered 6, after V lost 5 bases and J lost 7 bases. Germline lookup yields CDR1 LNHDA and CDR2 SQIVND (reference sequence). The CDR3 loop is CASSWTSGIANEQFF. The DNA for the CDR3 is TGTGCCAGTAGTTGGACTAGCGGGATAGCGAATGAGCAGTTCTTC.

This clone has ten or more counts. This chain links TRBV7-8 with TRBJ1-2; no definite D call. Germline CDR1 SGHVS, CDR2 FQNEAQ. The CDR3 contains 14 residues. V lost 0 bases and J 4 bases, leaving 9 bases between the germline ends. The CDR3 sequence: CASSLAMGAYGYTF. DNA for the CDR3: TGTGCCAGCAGCTTAGCGATGGGTGCCTATGGCTACACCTTC.

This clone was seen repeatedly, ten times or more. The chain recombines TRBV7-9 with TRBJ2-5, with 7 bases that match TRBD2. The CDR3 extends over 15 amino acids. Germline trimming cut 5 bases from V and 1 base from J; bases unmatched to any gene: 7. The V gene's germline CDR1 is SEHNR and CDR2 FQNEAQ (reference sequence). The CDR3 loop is CASSAEAGTQETQYF. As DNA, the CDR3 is TGTGCCAGCAGCGCGGAAGCGGGGACCCAAGAGACCCAGTACTTC.

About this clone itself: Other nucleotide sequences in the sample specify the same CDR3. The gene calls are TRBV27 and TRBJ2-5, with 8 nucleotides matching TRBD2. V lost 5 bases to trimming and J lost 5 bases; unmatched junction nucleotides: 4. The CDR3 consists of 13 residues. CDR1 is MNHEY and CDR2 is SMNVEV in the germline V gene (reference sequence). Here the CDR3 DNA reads TGTGCCAGCAGTCGAAAGCGGGAGGAGACCCAGTACTTC. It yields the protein CASSRKREETQYF.

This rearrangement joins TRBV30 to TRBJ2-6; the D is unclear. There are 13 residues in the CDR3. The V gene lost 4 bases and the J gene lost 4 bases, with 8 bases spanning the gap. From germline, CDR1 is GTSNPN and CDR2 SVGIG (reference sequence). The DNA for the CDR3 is TGTGCCTGGAACAAGCCCGGGGCCAACGTCCTGACTTTC. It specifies CAWNKPGANVLTF. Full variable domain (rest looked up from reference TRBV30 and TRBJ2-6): SQTIHQWPATLVQPVGSPLSLECTVEGTSNPNLYWYRQAAGRGLQLLFYSVGIGQISSEVPQNLSASRPQDRQFILSSKKLLLSDSGFYLCAWNKPGANVLTFGAGSRLTVL.

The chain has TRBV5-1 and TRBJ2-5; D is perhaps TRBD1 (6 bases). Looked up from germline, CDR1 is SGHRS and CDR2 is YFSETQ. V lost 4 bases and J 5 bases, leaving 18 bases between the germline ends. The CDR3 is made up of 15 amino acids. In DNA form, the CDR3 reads TGCGCCAGCAGCCTTGGGGGCGCCGGATCGGAGACCCAGTACTTC. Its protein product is CASSLGGAGSETQYF.

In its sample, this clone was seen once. CDR3 loop: CASRRGTRETQYF. For the CDR3, the DNA is TGTGCCAGCCGGAGGGGCACCCGGGAGACCCAGTACTTC. This chain joins TRBV11-2 and TRBJ2-5, with D possibly matching TRBD2 (6 bases). Germline CDR1 is SGHAT and CDR2 is FQNNGV. Trimming stripped 8 bases from V and 5 bases from J, with 15 bases between. There are 13 residues in the CDR3. Complete variable domain (other parts from reference TRBV11-2 and TRBJ2-5): EAGVAQSPRYKIIEKRQSVAFWCNPISGHATLYWYQQILGQGPKLLIQFQNNGVVDDSQLPKDRFSAERLKGVDSTLKIQPAKLEDSAVYLCASRRGTRETQYFGPGTRLLVL.

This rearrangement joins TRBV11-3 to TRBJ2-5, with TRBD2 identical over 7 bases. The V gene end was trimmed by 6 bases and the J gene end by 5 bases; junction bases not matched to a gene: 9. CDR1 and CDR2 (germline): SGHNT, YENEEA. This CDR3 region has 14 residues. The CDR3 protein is CASSPAGDRETQYF. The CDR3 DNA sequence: TGTGCCAGCAGTCCGGCGGGGGATCGGGAGACCCAGTACTTC.

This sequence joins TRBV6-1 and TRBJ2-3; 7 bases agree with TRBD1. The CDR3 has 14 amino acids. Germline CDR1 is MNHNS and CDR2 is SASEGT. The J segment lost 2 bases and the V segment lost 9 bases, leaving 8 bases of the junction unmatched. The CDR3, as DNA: TGTGCCAGTGACTGGACAGGAGACACAGATACGCAGTATTTT. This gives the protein CASDWTGDTDTQYF.

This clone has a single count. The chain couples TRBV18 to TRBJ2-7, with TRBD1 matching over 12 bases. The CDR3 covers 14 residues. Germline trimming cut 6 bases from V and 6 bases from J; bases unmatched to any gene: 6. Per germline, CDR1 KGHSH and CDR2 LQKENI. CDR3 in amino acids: CASSPGTGGLEQYF. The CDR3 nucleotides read TGTGCCAGCTCCCCCGGGACAGGGGGCCTCGAGCAGTACTTC. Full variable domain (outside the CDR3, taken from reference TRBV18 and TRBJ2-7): NAGVMQNPRHLVRRRGQEARLRCSPMKGHSHVYWYRQLPEEGLKFMVYLQKENIIDESGMPKERFSAEFPKEGPSILRIQQVVRGDSAAYFCASSPGTGGLEQYFGPGTRLTVT.

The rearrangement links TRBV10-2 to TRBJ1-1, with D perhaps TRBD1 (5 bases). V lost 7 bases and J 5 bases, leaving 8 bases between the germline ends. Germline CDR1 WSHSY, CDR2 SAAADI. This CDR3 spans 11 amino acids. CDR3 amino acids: CASIGGTEAFF. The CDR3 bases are TGCGCCAGCATTGGGGGTACTGAAGCTTTCTTT.

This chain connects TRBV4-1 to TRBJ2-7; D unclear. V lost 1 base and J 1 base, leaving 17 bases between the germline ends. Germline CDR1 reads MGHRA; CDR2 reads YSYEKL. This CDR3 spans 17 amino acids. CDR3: CASSQGAEAGTSYEQYF. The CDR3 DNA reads TGCGCCAGCAGCCAAGGGGCAGAGGCTGGCACATCCTACGAGCAGTACTTC.

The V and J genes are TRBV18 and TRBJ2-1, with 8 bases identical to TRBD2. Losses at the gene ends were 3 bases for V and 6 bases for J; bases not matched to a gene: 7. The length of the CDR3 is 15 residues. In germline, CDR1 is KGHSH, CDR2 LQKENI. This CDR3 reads CASSPSRAGGNEQFF. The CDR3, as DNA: TGTGCCAGCTCACCGTCCCGGGCGGGGGGCAATGAGCAGTTCTTC.

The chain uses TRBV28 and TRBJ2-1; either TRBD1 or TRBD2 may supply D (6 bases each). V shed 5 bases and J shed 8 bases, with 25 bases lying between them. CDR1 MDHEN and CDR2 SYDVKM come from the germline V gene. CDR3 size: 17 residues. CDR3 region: CASSTIRRLGGADEQFF. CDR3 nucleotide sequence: TGTGCCAGCAGTACGATAAGGCGACTGGGGGGCGCAGATGAGCAGTTCTTC. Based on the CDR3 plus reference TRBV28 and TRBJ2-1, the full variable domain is DVKVTQSSRYLVKRTGEKVFLECVQDMDHENMFWYRQDPGLGLRLIYFSYDVKMKEKGDIPEGYSVSREKKERFSLILESASTNQTSMYLCASSTIRRLGGADEQFFGPGTRLTVL.

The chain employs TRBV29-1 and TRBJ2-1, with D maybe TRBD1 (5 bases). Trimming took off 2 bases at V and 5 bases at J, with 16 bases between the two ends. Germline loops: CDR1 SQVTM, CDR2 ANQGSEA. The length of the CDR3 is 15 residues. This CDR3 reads CSVERGQAKHNEQFF. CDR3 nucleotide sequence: TGCAGCGTTGAAAGAGGACAAGCGAAACACAATGAGCAGTTCTTC.